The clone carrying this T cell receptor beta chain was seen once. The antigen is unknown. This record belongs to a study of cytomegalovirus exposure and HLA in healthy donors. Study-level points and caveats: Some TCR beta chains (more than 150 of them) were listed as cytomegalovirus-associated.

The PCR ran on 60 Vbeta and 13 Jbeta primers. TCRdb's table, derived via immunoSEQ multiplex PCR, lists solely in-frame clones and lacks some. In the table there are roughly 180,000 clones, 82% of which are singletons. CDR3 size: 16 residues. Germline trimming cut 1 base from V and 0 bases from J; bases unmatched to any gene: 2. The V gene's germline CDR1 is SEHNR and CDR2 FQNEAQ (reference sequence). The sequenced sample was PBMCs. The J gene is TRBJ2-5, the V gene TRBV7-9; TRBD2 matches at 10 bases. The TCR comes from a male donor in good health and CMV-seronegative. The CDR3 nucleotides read TGTGCCAGCAGCTTAGGGACTAGCGGAAACCAAGAGACCCAGTACTTC. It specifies CASSLGTSGNQETQYF. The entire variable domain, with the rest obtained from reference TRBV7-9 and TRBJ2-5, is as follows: DTGVSQNPRHKITKRGQNVTFRCDPISEHNRLYWYRQTLGQGPEFLTYFQNEAQLEKSRLLSDRFSAERPKGSFSTLEIQRTEQGDSAMYLCASSLGTSGNQETQYFGPGTRLLVL.